This T cell receptor (beta chain) is from a study of T cell changes during pregnancy in multiple sclerosis. The germline CDR1 and CDR2 sequences are MDHEN and SYDVKM. CDR3 length: 16 amino acids. J lost 3 bases, V lost 6 bases, and 10 bases had no gene match. Profiled with immunoSEQ multiplex PCR; TCRdb holds only in-frame clones, not every one. Of about 57,000 clones listed, around 90% are singletons. The source material was CD4+ T cells from peripheral blood mononuclear cells, sampled in the second trimester of pregnancy. The sequence derives from a female donor with multiple sclerosis, enrolled in a pregnancy study. The V call is TRBV28, the J call TRBJ2-3, with 9 bases fitting TRBD1. The CDR3 region has the DNA TGTGCCAGCAGAGAACCCGGGACAGGGAGGACAGATACGCAGTATTTT. Protein sequence: CASREPGTGRTDTQYF.